Below are 5 T cell receptor beta chains sequenced from a single sample in a study of OX40 agonist ivuxolimab in advanced cancers. Assay: immunoSEQ multiplex PCR; the TCRdb copy retains only in-frame clones and omits some. The sample records under 20,000 clones, over 80% being singletons. Sequencing used CD4+ or CD8+ T cells sorted from blood, obtained in a trial of the OX40 agonist ivuxolimab. The receptors were gathered from an adult with an advanced solid tumor such as melanoma, head and neck, liver or kidney cancer.

In DNA form, the CDR3 reads TGCGCCAGCAGCCAAGAAAAACAGAACAATCAGCCCCAGCATTTT. Translated, it gives CASSQEKQNNQPQHF. V is TRBV4-1 and J is TRBJ1-5; no firm D call. The CDR3 consists of 15 residues. V lost 0 bases to trimming and J lost 3 bases, with 9 bases between them. The germline CDR1 and CDR2 sequences are MGHRA and YSYEKL.

The chain joins TRBV27 to TRBJ2-1, with 12 positions matching TRBD2. The CDR3 is 15 residues long. Germline V lookup: CDR1 MNHEY, CDR2 SMNVEV (reference sequence). The junction had 4 bases not matched to a gene; V was cut back by 4 bases and J by 6 bases. The chain's CDR3 is CASSSGLAGVNEQFF. In DNA, the CDR3 is TGTGCCAGCAGTTCGGGACTAGCGGGCGTCAATGAGCAGTTCTTC.

The rearrangement joins TRBV4-3 to TRBJ2-1; 11 bases map to TRBD2. Germline loops: CDR1 LGHNA, CDR2 YSLEER. The junction had 14 bases not matched to a gene; V was cut back by 2 bases and J by 8 bases. CDR3 length: 18 residues. The CDR3 protein is CASSQSRDLAGGPHEQFF. As DNA, the CDR3 is TGCGCCAGCAGCCAATCCCGGGACTTAGCGGGAGGGCCTCATGAGCAGTTCTTC.

The V call is TRBV11-1, the J call TRBJ1-2; no definite D call. The CDR3 is 14 amino acids. Trimming shortened V by 4 bases and J by 3 bases, and 12 bases separated the two germline ends. Germline V gene sequence: CDR1 SGHAT, CDR2 FQDESV (reference sequence). The CDR3: CASSSRTGYYGYTF. CDR3 DNA: TGTGCCAGCAGCTCAAGGACGGGATACTATGGCTACACCTTC.

V is TRBV10-3 and J is TRBJ1-1; possibly TRBD1 for D (5 bases). The CDR3 is 15 amino acids. V lost 10 bases and J lost 5, with 23 bases in between. Looked up from germline, CDR1 is ENHRY and CDR2 is SYGVKD. The chain's CDR3 is CASRLGRRNFTEAFF. The CDR3 DNA follows: TGTGCCAGTAGGCTGGGGCGGAGAAATTTTACTGAAGCTTTCTTT.